This T cell receptor beta chain was observed in a study of blood T cell repertoires in COVID-19. The overall study: There were acute and convalescent COVID-19 samples, and they came from the United States, Italy and Spain.

The CDR3 covers 12 residues. Trimming left V 3 bases short and J 3 bases short, with 6 bases between. Germline lookup yields CDR1 MNHNS and CDR2 SASEGT. In the original processing: Counts of nucleated cells, estimated from reference gene primer amplification, were obtained. Generated by immunoSEQ multiplex PCR, the TCRdb table keeps only in-frame clones and is missing some. The V and J calls and clone size come from that table; D and trimming were worked out from the DNA. The profile shows about 49,000 clones, roughly nine tenths of them singletons. The sequence derives from a man in his forties with active COVID-19. The sequenced material came from peripheral blood. The rearrangement uses TRBV6-1 and TRBJ2-7, with TRBD2 as a possible D gene (5 bases). The CDR3 bases are TGTGCCAGCAGTGAGACTATCTACGAGCAGTACTTC. Its translation: CASSETIYEQYF.